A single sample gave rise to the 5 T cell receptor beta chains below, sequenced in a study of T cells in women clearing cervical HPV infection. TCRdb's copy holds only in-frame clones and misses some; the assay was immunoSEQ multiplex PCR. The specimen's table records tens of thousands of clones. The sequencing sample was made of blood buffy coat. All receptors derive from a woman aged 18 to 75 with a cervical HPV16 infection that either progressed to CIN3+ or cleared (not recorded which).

CDR3 loop: CASSPNPAGSGNDYTF. CDR3 DNA (partial): TGTGCCAGCTCACCAAATCCAGCGGGGTCGGGAAATGAC. This chain uses TRBV18 with TRBJ1-2; D call uncertain. The read comes to an end 3 residues before the CDR3 does, leaving the germline J gene to fill in the end. Germline V lookup: CDR1 KGHSH, CDR2 LQKENI. This CDR3 has 16 amino acids.

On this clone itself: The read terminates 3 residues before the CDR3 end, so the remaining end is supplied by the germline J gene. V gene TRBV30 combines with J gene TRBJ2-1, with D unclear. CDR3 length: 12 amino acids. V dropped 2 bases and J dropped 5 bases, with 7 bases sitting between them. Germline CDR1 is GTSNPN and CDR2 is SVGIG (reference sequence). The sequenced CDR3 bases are TGTGCCTGGAGTTCCCCTCACAATGAG. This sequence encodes CAWSSPHNE. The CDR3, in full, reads CAWSSPHNEQFF.

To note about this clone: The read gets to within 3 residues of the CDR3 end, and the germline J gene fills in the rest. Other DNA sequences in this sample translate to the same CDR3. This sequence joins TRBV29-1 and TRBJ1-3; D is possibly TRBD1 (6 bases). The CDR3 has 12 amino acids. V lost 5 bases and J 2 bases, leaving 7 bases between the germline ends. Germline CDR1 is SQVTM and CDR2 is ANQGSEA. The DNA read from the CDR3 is TGCAGCGTTCGGACAGCTGGAAACACC. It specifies CSVRTAGNT. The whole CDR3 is CSVRTAGNTIYF.

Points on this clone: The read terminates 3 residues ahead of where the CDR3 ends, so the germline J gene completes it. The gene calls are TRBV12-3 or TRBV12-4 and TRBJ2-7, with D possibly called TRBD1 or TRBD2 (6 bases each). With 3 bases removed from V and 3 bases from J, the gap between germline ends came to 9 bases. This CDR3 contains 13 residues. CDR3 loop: CASSFGGGYEQYF. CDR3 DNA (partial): TGTGCCAGCAGTTTTGGAGGGGGCTACGAG.

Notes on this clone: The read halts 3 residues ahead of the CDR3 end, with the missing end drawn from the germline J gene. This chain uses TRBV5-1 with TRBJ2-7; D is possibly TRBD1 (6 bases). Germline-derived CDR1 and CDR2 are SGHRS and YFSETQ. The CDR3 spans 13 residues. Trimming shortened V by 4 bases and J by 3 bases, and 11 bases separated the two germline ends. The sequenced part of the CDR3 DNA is TGCGCCAGCAGCCTGGGACACGGCTACGAG. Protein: CASSLGHGYE. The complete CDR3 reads CASSLGHGYEQYF.